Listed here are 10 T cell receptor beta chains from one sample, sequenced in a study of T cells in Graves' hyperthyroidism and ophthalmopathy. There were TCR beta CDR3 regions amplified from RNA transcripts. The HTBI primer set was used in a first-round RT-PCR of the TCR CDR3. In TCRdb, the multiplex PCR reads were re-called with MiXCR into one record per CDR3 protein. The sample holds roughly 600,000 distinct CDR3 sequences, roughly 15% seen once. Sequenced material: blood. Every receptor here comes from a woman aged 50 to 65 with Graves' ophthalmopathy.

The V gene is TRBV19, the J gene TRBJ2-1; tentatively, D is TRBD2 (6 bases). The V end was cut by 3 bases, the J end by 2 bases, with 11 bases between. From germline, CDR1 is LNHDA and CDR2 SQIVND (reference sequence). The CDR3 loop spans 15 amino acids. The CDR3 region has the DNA TGTGCCAGTAGTATCGCGGAGGGTGCCTACAATGAGCAGTTCTTC. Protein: CASSIAEGAYNEQFF.

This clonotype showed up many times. CDR3 sequence: CASSFWTGINNEQFF. DNA of the CDR3: TGTGCCAGCAGTTTTTGGACAGGGATTAACAATGAGCAGTTCTTC. The chain links TRBV28 to TRBJ2-1; 8 nucleotides align to TRBD1. The V gene's germline CDR1 is MDHEN and CDR2 SYDVKM. The V segment lost 3 bases and the J segment 5 bases; nucleotides outside the gene matches: 6. This CDR3 region has 15 residues.

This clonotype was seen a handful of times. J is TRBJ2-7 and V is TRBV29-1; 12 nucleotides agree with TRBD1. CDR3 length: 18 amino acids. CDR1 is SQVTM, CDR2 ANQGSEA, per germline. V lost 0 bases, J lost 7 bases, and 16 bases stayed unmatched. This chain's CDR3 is CSVEDQGALGTGGEEQYF. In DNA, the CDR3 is TGCAGCGTTGAAGATCAGGGGGCCCTCGGGACAGGGGGCGAAGAGCAGTACTTC.

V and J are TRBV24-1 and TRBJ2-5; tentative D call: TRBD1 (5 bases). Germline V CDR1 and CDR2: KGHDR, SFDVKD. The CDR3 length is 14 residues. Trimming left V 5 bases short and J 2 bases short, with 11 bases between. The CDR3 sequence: CATSAQGSQETQYF. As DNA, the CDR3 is TGTGCCACCAGTGCCCAGGGCTCACAAGAGACCCAGTACTTC.

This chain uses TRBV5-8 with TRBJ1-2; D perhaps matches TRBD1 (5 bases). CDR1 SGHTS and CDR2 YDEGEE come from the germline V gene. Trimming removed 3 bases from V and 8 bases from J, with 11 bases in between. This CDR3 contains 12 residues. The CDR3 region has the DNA TGTGCCAGCAGCTACCCGCCAGGGGGCTACACCTTC. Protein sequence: CASSYPPGGYTF. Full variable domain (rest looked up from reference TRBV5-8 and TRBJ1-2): EAGVTQSPTHLIKTRGQQATLRCSPISGHTSVYWYQQALGLGLQFLLWYDEGEERNRGNFPPRFSGRQFPNYSSELNVNALELEDSALYLCASSYPPGGYTFGSGTRLTVV.

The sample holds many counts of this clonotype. The CDR3 bases are TGCGCCAGCAGCTTGGGACTAGCGGGAGGCCTAAACAATGAGCAGTTCTTC. It encodes CASSLGLAGGLNNEQFF. This rearrangement joins TRBV5-1 to TRBJ2-1; 13 positions agree with TRBD2. The germline CDR1 and CDR2 sequences are SGHRS and YFSETQ. This CDR3 is built from 17 residues. Germline trimming cut 0 bases from V and 5 bases from J; bases unmatched to any gene: 5.

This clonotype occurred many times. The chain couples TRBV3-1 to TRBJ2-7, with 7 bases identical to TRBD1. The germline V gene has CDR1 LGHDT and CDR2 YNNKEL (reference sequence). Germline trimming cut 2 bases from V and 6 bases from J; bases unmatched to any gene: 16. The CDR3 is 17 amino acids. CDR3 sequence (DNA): TGTGCCAGCAGCCAACATACGAATTGGGACAGCCGGGTCGAGCAGTACTTC. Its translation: CASSQHTNWDSRVEQYF.

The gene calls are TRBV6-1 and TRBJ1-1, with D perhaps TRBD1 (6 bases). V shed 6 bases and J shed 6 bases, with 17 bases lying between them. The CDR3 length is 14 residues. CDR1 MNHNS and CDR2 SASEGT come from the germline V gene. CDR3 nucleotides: TGTGCCAGCAGGGGTAGGACAGAATGGGCTGAAGCTTTCTTT. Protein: CASRGRTEWAEAFF.

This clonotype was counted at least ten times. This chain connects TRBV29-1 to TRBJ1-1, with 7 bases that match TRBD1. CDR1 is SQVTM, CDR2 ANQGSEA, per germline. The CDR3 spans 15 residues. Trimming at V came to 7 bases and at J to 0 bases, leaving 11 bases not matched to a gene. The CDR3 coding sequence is TGCAGCGCACGACAGGGTAATTTTGTGAACACTGAAGCTTTCTTT. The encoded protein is CSARQGNFVNTEAFF.

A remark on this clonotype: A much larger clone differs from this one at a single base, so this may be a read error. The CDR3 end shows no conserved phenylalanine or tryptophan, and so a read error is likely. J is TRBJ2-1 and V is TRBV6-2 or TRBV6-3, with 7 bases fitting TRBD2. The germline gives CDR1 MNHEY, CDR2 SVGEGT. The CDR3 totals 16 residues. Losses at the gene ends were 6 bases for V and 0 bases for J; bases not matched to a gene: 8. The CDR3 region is CASRPSTSLSYNEQFL. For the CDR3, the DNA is TGTGCCAGCAGACCTTCGACTAGCCTCTCCTACAATGAGCAGTTCCTC.